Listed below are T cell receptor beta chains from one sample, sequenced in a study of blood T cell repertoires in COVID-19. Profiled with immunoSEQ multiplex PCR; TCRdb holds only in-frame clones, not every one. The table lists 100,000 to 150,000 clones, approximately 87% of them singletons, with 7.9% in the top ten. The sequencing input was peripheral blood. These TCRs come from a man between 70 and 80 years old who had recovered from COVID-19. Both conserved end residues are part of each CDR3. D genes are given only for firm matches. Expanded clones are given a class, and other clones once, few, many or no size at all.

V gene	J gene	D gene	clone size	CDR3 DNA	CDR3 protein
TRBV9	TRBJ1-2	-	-	TGTGCCAGCAGCGTTCAGGGTAACTATGGCTACACCTTC	CASSVQGNYGYTF
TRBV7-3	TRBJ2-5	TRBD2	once	TGTGCCAGCAGCTTATTCGGGCAGGAATATGGGGGGGAGCAAGAGACCCAGTACTTC	CASSLFGQEYGGEQETQYF
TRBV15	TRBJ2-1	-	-	TGTGCCACCAGCAGGGGAGTTTCGGTTTGGTCCTACAATGAGCAGTTCTTC	CATSRGVSVWSYNEQFF
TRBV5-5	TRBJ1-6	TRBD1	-	TGTGCCAGCAGCCGAAGACAGGGAGAGGATTCACCCCTCCACTTT	CASSRRQGEDSPLHF
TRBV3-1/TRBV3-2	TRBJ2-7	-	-	TGTGCCAGCAGCCAAGGGGAAGGGGATCTCTACGAGCAGTACTTC	CASSQGEGDLYEQYF
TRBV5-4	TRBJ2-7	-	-	TGTGCCAGCAGCGTAAACTCCTACGAGCAGTACTTC	CASSVNSYEQYF
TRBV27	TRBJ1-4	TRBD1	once	TGTGCCAGCAGCCAGGGGGCATTTAGTGAAAAACTGTTTTTT	CASSQGAFSEKLFF
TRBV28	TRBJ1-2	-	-	TGTGCCAGCAGATCGACAAGGAACTATGGCTACACCTTC	CASRSTRNYGYTF
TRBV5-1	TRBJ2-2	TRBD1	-	TGCGCCAGCAGCCCCCTACAGGGGACAGGGACCGGGGAGCTGTTTTTT	CASSPLQGTGTGELFF
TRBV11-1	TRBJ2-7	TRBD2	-	TGTGCCAGCAGCTTAGCGCCGACTAGCGGGAGTTCCGAGCAGTACTTC	CASSLAPTSGSSEQYF
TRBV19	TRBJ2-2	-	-	TGTGCCAGTAGTCCACGGACAGCAAGCGGCGGGGAGCTGTTTTTT	CASSPRTASGGELFF
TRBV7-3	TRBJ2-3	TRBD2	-	TGTGCCAGCAGCTTGGGACTAGCGGGGGTTTCAGATACGCAGTATTTT	CASSLGLAGVSDTQYF
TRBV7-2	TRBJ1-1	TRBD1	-	TGTGCCAGCAGCTTAACCCTCACAGGGGGCACTGAAGCTTTCTTT	CASSLTLTGGTEAFF
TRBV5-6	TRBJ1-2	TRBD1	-	TGTGCCAGCAGCTTGCCCACAGGGGGTTTCTATGGCTACACCTTC	CASSLPTGGFYGYTF
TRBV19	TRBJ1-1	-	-	TGTGCCAGTAGTAGTTTCATGAACACTGAAGCTTTCTTT	CASSSFMNTEAFF
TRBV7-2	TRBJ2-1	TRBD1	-	TGTGCCAGCAGCTTACACCCCGGGACAGGGGTGGGGAATGAGCAGTTCTTC	CASSLHPGTGVGNEQFF
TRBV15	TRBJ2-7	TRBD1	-	TGTGCCACCAGCAGATCCCGGGACAGGGGGGCCTACGAGCAGTACTTC	CATSRSRDRGAYEQYF
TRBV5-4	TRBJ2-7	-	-	TGTGCCAGCAGCCCTCAGGGCGGGGTCTACGAGCAGTACTTC	CASSPQGGVYEQYF
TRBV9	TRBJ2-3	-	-	TGTGCCAGCAGCGTAGCCGGCACAGATACGCAGTATTTT	CASSVAGTDTQYF
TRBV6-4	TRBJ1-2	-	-	TGTGCCAGCACTGGCAGGGACTACACCTTC	CASTGRDYTF